The 29 T cell receptor beta chains below all came from one sample that was sequenced in a study of T cells in localized non-small cell lung cancer. Only in-frame clones appear in the TCRdb table, and some are missing; sequencing was by immunoSEQ multiplex PCR. The sample includes some 140,000 clones, roughly 90% of them seen just once. This material consisted of peripheral blood, taken before any cancer treatment. The receptor set was obtained from a female donor at least 60 years old with stage I lung adenocarcinoma.

The J gene is TRBJ1-3, the V gene TRBV18; weak D call: TRBD1 (5 bases). Germline CDR1 and CDR2: KGHSH and LQKENI. V lost 3 bases to trimming and J lost 0 bases, with 12 bases between them. The CDR3 totals 16 residues. The CDR3 bases are TGTGCCAGCTCACCGCAGGGCTTGGGCTCTGGAAACACCATATATTTT. It translates to CASSPQGLGSGNTIYF.

This sequence joins TRBV5-1 and TRBJ2-7; 10 positions match TRBD2. The trim removed 5 bases at V and 4 bases at J, leaving 9 bases unmatched. Germline assignment: CDR1 SGHRS and CDR2 YFSETQ. The CDR3 length is 15 residues. The DNA for the CDR3 is TGCGCCAGCAGAGGGGCTAGCGGGAGAAGTTACGAGCAGTACTTC. Amino acid sequence: CASRGASGRSYEQYF. Combining the CDR3 with reference TRBV5-1 and TRBJ2-7 gives the whole variable domain KAGVTQTPRYLIKTRGQQVTLSCSPISGHRSVSWYQQTPGQGLQFLFEYFSETQRNKGNFPGRFSGRQFSNSRSEMNVSTLELGDSALYLCASRGASGRSYEQYFGPGTRLTVT.

The V and J genes are TRBV20-1 and TRBJ2-7, with D uncertain. This CDR3 is built from 11 residues. Between the trimmed V and J ends, which lost 6 bases and 3 bases, there was a span of 9 bases. Germline V gene lookup returns CDR1 DFQATT and CDR2 SNEGSKA (reference sequence). The CDR3 DNA reads as TGCAGTGCCCCGACTGTCTACGAGCAGTACTTC. Residues: CSAPTVYEQYF.

The chain combines TRBV5-6 with TRBJ2-5; either TRBD1 or TRBD2 may supply D (5 bases each). V was cut by 4 bases and J by 1 base, with 11 bases left in between. Germline V gene sequence: CDR1 SGHDT, CDR2 YYEEEE. The CDR3 consists of 14 residues. CDR3 protein: CASSASGRQETQYF. The CDR3 nucleotides are TGTGCCAGCAGCGCCTCGGGGCGCCAAGAGACCCAGTACTTC.

V and J are TRBV7-3 and TRBJ2-5, with 10 positions matching TRBD1. The last part of the DNA fits TRBJ2-7 better; the J call may be wrong. The CDR3 sequence is 13 residues long. Germline CDR1 reads SGHTA; CDR2 reads FQGTGA. DNA of the CDR3: TGTGCCAGCAGCAGGGACAGGGGCTACGAGCAGTACTTC. As protein: CASSRDRGYEQYF.

This rearrangement joins TRBV15 to TRBJ1-2; no definite D call. The germline V gene encodes CDR1 LNHNV and CDR2 YYDKDF (reference sequence). This CDR3 spans 16 amino acids. Trimming took 0 bases from V and 8 from J, leaving 19 bases between them. In DNA, the CDR3 is TGTGCCACCAGCAGAGATATGGGCCCTTCCCCCGCCGGCTACACCTTC. Its protein product is CATSRDMGPSPAGYTF.

This chain connects TRBV5-1 to TRBJ1-2; D not certain. CDR1 and CDR2 (germline): SGHRS, YFSETQ. The germline V and J ends were trimmed by 7 bases and 0 bases, with 10 bases remaining between them. The CDR3 covers 13 residues. The chain's CDR3 is CASQPASNYGYTF. In DNA, the CDR3 is TGCGCCAGCCAGCCTGCCTCTAACTATGGCTACACCTTC.

The chain has TRBV7-9 and TRBJ1-1; TRBD1 is a possible D gene (5 bases). V was trimmed by 0 bases and J by 2 bases, leaving 10 bases between them. Germline V gene data show CDR1 as SEHNR and CDR2 as FQNEAQ (reference sequence). The CDR3 loop spans 15 amino acids. CDR3 sequence (DNA): TGTGCCAGCAGCTTAGCGAAGGGGTCTAACACTGAAGCTTTCTTT. Encoded protein: CASSLAKGSNTEAFF. Full variable domain (rest looked up from reference TRBV7-9 and TRBJ1-1): DTGVSQNPRHKITKRGQNVTFRCDPISEHNRLYWYRQTLGQGPEFLTYFQNEAQLEKSRLLSDRFSAERPKGSFSTLEIQRTEQGDSAMYLCASSLAKGSNTEAFFGQGTRLTVV.

V and J are TRBV5-1 and TRBJ2-5; tentative D call: TRBD2 (6 bases). The CDR3 contains 15 residues. Trimming stripped 0 bases from V and 2 bases from J, with 11 bases between. Germline V lookup: CDR1 SGHRS, CDR2 YFSETQ. In nucleotides, the CDR3 is TGCGCCAGCAGCTTGGCTGGGACTCTGCAAGAGACCCAGTACTTC. Protein: CASSLAGTLQETQYF. The whole variable domain, filled in from reference TRBV5-1 and TRBJ2-5, reads KAGVTQTPRYLIKTRGQQVTLSCSPISGHRSVSWYQQTPGQGLQFLFEYFSETQRNKGNFPGRFSGRQFSNSRSEMNVSTLELGDSALYLCASSLAGTLQETQYFGPGTRLLVL.

This chain connects TRBV9 to TRBJ1-2; D remains unclear. Germline loops: CDR1 SGDLS, CDR2 YYNGEE. V was pared by 4 bases and J by 7 bases, with 14 bases between. There are 13 residues in the CDR3. CDR3 coding DNA: TGTGCCAGCAGCCCCTACTCCCCAGGTGGCTACACCTTC. Residues: CASSPYSPGGYTF.

The chain is built from TRBV6-1 and TRBJ2-7, with TRBD1 matching over 10 bases. V shed 5 bases and J 6 bases; nucleotides not matched to a gene: 7. CDR3 size: 14 residues. The germline CDR1 and CDR2 sequences are MNHNS and SASEGT. DNA of the CDR3: TGTGCCAGCAGTTCCCGGGACAGGGGACTCGAGCAGTACTTC. It is translated as CASSSRDRGLEQYF.

The chain employs TRBV10-3 and TRBJ2-5; unclear D gene. V was cut by 10 bases and J by 1 base, with 13 bases left in between. The CDR3 sequence is 13 residues long. Germline assignment: CDR1 ENHRY and CDR2 SYGVKD. The chain's CDR3 is CATRREVQETQYF. CDR3 nucleotide sequence: TGTGCCACCCGACGAGAGGTCCAAGAGACCCAGTACTTC.

This clone was seen repeatedly, ten times or more. V gene TRBV7-2 combines with J gene TRBJ1-2; D is perhaps TRBD1 (5 bases). CDR3 size: 13 residues. In germline, CDR1 is SGHTA, CDR2 FQGNSA. V lost 1 base, J lost 9 bases, and 12 bases lay in between. The CDR3 reads CASSLVSQGRYTF. In nucleotides, the CDR3 is TGTGCCAGCAGCTTAGTCTCGCAGGGCCGCTACACCTTC.

V is TRBV9 and J is TRBJ2-1, with TRBD1 matching 9 bases. The CDR3 has 17 residues. The V gene end was trimmed by 4 bases and the J gene end by 4 bases; junction bases not matched to a gene: 12. Per germline, CDR1 SGDLS and CDR2 YYNGEE. The CDR3 loop reads CASSRLFRDRDYNEQFF. Written as DNA, the CDR3 is TGTGCCAGCAGCCGCCTGTTTCGGGACAGGGATTACAATGAGCAGTTCTTC.

The V call is TRBV9, the J call TRBJ2-1, with TRBD2 matching 7 bases. Germline-derived CDR1 and CDR2 are SGDLS and YYNGEE. The CDR3 spans 16 residues. J was trimmed by 8 bases and V by 0 bases; bases with no gene match: 11. CDR3 sequence: CASSVAWGTNGDEQFF. CDR3 bases: TGTGCCAGCAGCGTAGCGTGGGGGACTAACGGGGATGAGCAGTTCTTC.

The V gene is TRBV7-2, the J gene TRBJ2-2, with D possibly TRBD2 on 5 matching bases. The CDR3 is 14 residues long. With 5 bases removed from V and 6 bases from J, the gap between germline ends came to 13 bases. CDR1 and CDR2 (germline): SGHTA, FQGNSA. CDR3 sequence (DNA): TGTGCCAGCAGCGGACTCGCCCCCCCCGGGGAGCTGTTTTTT. Translation gives CASSGLAPPGELFF.

The genes are TRBV2 and TRBJ1-1; tentatively, D is TRBD1 (5 bases). Looked up from germline, CDR1 is SNHLY and CDR2 is FYNNEI. The CDR3 is 13 amino acids. The ends were cut back, 8 bases at V and 5 bases at J, with 15 bases in the middle. The CDR3 DNA is TGTGCCAGCGGGGCGGGTTGGGGTACTGAAGCTTTCTTT. Protein sequence: CASGAGWGTEAFF.

The chain recombines TRBV23-1 with TRBJ1-1; D is possibly TRBD1 (5 bases). TRBV23-1 is labeled an ORF, and its function is uncertain. This CDR3 has 14 amino acids. Trimming removed 3 bases from V and 1 base from J, with 9 bases in between. The CDR3 DNA follows: TGCGCCAGCAGTCATCGGGGGGGGAACACTGAAGCTTTCTTT. Amino acid sequence: CASSHRGGNTEAFF.

The chain employs TRBV19 and TRBJ2-7; TRBD2 agrees at 14 bases. V lost 6 bases and J lost 4; bases outside the gene matches: 2. The CDR3 has 14 amino acids. Germline V gene sequence: CDR1 LNHDA, CDR2 SQIVND (reference sequence). The CDR3 here is CASSRTSGRYEQYF. Written as DNA, the CDR3 is TGTGCCAGTAGCCGGACTAGCGGGAGGTACGAGCAGTACTTC.

The chain carries TRBV30 and TRBJ2-7; D is unresolved. V was trimmed by 2 bases and J by 7 bases, leaving 21 bases between them. The CDR3 covers 15 residues. The V gene's germline CDR1 is GTSNPN and CDR2 SVGIG (reference sequence). The CDR3 DNA reads TGTGCCTGGAGTAACCCCTCTGCCGGTTCTGGGGAGCAGTACTTC. This codes for CAWSNPSAGSGEQYF.

This chain links TRBV5-6 with TRBJ1-1; D gene ambiguous. Germline CDR1 and CDR2: SGHDT and YYEEEE. The CDR3 loop spans 12 amino acids. V lost 4 bases, J lost 6 bases, and 10 bases lay in between. CDR3 nucleotides: TGTGCCAGCAGCCAGGAGGTTGCTGAAGCTTTCTTT. Protein sequence: CASSQEVAEAFF.

The chain has TRBV14 and TRBJ2-3; 14 bases line up with TRBD2. J lost 3 bases, V lost 5 bases, and 4 bases had no gene match. The germline V gene has CDR1 SGHDN and CDR2 FVKESK. This CDR3 region has 16 residues. Here the CDR3 DNA reads TGTGCCAGCAGCTCCGGGACTAGCGGGAGAACAGATACGCAGTATTTT. It translates to CASSSGTSGRTDTQYF.

The chain carries TRBV9 and TRBJ2-7; D gene unclear. Germline CDR1 reads SGDLS; CDR2 reads YYNGEE. Between the trimmed V and J ends, which lost 4 bases and 4 bases, there was a span of 18 bases. This CDR3 is built from 15 residues. CDR3: CASSPHFSGPYEQYF. Here the CDR3 DNA reads TGTGCCAGCAGCCCCCATTTCAGTGGGCCATACGAGCAGTACTTC.

The chain couples TRBV20-1 to TRBJ1-1; D gene ambiguous. The germline gives CDR1 DFQATT, CDR2 SNEGSKA (reference sequence). The length of the CDR3 is 11 residues. CDR3 DNA: TGCAGGGCCGTCTTGGGCTCTGAAGCTTTCTTT. Encoded protein: CRAVLGSEAFF.

This rearrangement joins TRBV7-2 to TRBJ2-7; a possible D gene is TRBD2 (5 bases). V lost 1 base and J 5 bases, leaving 21 bases between the germline ends. CDR3 length: 17 amino acids. Germline V gene sequence: CDR1 SGHTA, CDR2 FQGNSA. Written as DNA, the CDR3 is TGTGCCAGCAGCTTAGAGTTAGGGAGAGAATCTTGGGACGAGCAGTACTTC. This codes for CASSLELGRESWDEQYF.

This chain joins TRBV18 and TRBJ2-3, with no clear D. CDR3 length: 14 residues. V lost 3 bases to trimming and J lost 3 bases, with 10 bases between them. Looked up from germline, CDR1 is KGHSH and CDR2 is LQKENI. CDR3 residues: CASSPPSETDTQYF. As DNA, the CDR3 is TGTGCCAGCTCACCGCCTTCGGAGACAGATACGCAGTATTTT.

The chain uses TRBV28 and TRBJ1-2; TRBD1 might be the D (6 bases). The V and J ends lost 9 bases and 4 bases respectively, with 15 bases between them. Germline V gene lookup returns CDR1 MDHEN and CDR2 SYDVKM. This CDR3 is built from 13 residues. CDR3 sequence reads: CASNRVMSYGYTF. The CDR3 bases are TGTGCCAGTAACAGGGTGATGTCCTATGGCTACACCTTC.

The chain combines TRBV2 with TRBJ2-1; 7 bases match TRBD2. The germline V gene encodes CDR1 SNHLY and CDR2 FYNNEI. The CDR3 has 15 amino acids. With V trimmed by 3 bases and J by 2 bases, 4 bases remained unmatched. The CDR3 reads CASSEREIAYNEQFF. DNA of the CDR3: TGTGCCAGCAGTGAGCGGGAGATTGCCTACAATGAGCAGTTCTTC.

This clone occurred a few times. V usage is TRBV28 and J usage is TRBJ2-7, with 9 bases aligning to TRBD2. CDR3 length: 12 amino acids. V gave up 5 bases and J gave up 11 bases; unmatched junction bases: 7. Germline CDR1 is MDHEN and CDR2 is SYDVKM. Here the CDR3 reads CASSPEAGGKYF. CDR3 nucleotide sequence: TGTGCCAGCAGTCCCGAGGCGGGGGGGAAGTACTTC.